This TCR beta chain was documented in a study of blood T cell repertoires in COVID-19 (dated by TCRdb to 2019 to 2021). Notes on the research overall: Collaborator samples came from the United States, Italy and Spain and covered acute and convalescent phases of COVID-19. Subjects who had been exposed to COVID-19, were actively infected with it, or had recovered from it provided the deeply sampled blood TCRbeta repertoires that made up the dataset. A freely available public database, intended as a resource for researchers studying the immune response to SARS-CoV-2, is where the repertoires were released. The material from the prospective study consisted of cDNA or gDNA derived from T cells, B-cell-depleted T cells, or PBMCs. The samples were drawn from two sources: the first 160 participants of the ongoing ImmuneRACE study, and fewer than 1,500 subjects contributed by 6 global collaborators. Where available, HLA class I and class II types were obtained from metadata supplied by the sample provider rather than from assay-based typing. Sample metadata almost always included a de-identified subject ID, COVID-19 status, age in years and sex.

One collaborating source in Seattle enrolled patients during active infection and followed them longitudinally through the course of disease. Whole blood was collected in K2EDTA tubes by collaborating institutions according to the institutions' own protocols. For TCRbeta analysis, collaborators shipped samples as frozen whole blood, isolated PBMCs, or DNA extracted from either of those sample types. V loses 2 bases, J loses 5 bases, and the germline ends lie 9 bases apart. The CDR3 runs 13 amino acids, cysteine and phenylalanine included. The kept DNA is CDR3 alone, 39 bases in frame from the first base. From a lookup of the germline V gene, CDR1 and CDR2 are MNHEY and SVGEGT. TCRbeta CDR3 regions were amplified from genomic DNA using the immunoSEQ Assay, a bias-controlled multiplex PCR. On the authors' methods: The number of nucleated cells in each sample was estimated by amplification of reference gene primers within the assay. To quantify the absolute abundance of each unique TCRbeta CDR3 rearrangement, sequence reads were collapsed and filtered. For each sample, productive Simpson clonality was calculated as the square root of Simpson's diversity index over productive rearrangements. TCRdb provides this immuneACCESS table in a form limited to in-frame rearrangements. Some clones are lacking; in checked studies, under half of them reflect an unresolved V gene, and why the rest are absent is not known. The DNA gave D and trimming, while V, J and clone size come from that table. This sample holds around 300,000 clones; 90% to 95% were observed only once. The ten largest account for about 2% of the sample.

General conclusions and limits of the study: Clinical and demographic metadata were provided uncurated, with the amount varying by source and participant.

With regard to this clone: Its antigen specificity is not known. Base qualities are not at hand, and no much larger clone is one base apart.

Sequenced: peripheral blood. This receptor was identified in a woman in her twenties or thirties with COVID-19, enrolled during active disease. Recombination joined TRBV6-2 or TRBV6-3 with TRBJ1-2, with the D gene uncertain. The CDR3: CASSYVASYGYTF. The DNA sequence is given as TGTGCCAGCAGTTACGTAGCGTCTTATGGCTACACCTTC.